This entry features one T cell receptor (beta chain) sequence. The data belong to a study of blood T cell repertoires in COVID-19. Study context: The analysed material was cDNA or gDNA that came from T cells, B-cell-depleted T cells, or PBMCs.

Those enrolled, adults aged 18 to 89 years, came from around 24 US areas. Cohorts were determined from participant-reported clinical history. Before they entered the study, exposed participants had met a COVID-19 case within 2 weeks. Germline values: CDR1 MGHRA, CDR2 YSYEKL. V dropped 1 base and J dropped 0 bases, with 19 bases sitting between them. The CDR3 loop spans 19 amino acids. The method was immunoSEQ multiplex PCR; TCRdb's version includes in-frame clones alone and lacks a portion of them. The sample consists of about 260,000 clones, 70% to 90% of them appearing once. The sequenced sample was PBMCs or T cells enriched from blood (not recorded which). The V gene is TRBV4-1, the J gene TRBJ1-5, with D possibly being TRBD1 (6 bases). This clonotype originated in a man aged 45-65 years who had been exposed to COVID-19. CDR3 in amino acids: CASSQVWLRGRNSNQPQHF. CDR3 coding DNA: TGCGCCAGCAGCCAAGTTTGGCTCAGGGGACGGAATAGCAATCAGCCCCAGCATTTT.